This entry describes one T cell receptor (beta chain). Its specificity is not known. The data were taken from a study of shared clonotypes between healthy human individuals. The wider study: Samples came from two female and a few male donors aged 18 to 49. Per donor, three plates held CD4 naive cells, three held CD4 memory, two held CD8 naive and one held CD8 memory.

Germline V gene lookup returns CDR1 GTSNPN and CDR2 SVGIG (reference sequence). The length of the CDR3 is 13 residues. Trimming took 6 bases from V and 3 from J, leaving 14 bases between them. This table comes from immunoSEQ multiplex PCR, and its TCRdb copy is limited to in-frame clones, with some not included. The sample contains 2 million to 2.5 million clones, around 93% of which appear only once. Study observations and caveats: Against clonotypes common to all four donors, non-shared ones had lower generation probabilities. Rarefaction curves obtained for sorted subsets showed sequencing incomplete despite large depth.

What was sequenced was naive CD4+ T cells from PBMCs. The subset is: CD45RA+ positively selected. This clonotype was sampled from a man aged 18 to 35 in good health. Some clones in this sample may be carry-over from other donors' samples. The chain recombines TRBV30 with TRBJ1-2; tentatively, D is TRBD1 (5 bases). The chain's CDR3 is CACSPPGYYGYTF. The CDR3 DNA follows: TGTGCCTGTTCACCCCCAGGGTACTATGGCTACACCTTC.